The T cell receptor (beta chain) under discussion was sequenced for a study of beta chain features in type 1 diabetes. Study in general: Examination spanned about 110 million sorted cells from all samples. The study, taken as a whole, reports: In every one of the four CD4+ subsets, TCRB CDR3s were moderately but significantly shorter in Type 1 diabetes patients. Insertions at VDJ junctions were less frequent in type 1 diabetes patients. These patients also deleted more nucleotides at the same junctions. Researchers reported that naive, central memory and Treg TCRB repertoires appeared more similar in patients than in healthy donors.

Donors underwent one heparinised blood draw, around 100 mL on average. Germline V CDR1 and CDR2: SGHTA, FQGNSA. This CDR3 is built from 13 residues. V was cut by 5 bases and J by 7 bases, with 11 bases left in between. With regard to this clone: The antigen remains unidentified.

The whole isolated RNA underwent reverse transcription, so sequencing captured expressed TCRB transcripts. This table comes from immunoSEQ multiplex PCR, and its TCRdb copy is limited to in-frame clones, with some not included. The sample carries roughly 730,000 clones, 13% recorded once. This TCR was recovered from a man in his late teens or twenties with type 1 diabetes. This chain links TRBV7-2 with TRBJ2-2; a possible D gene is TRBD2 (5 bases). The sample comprised naive CD4+ T cells from blood. CDR3 in amino acids: CASSPHRGGELFF. DNA for the CDR3: TGTGCCAGCAGCCCGCATCGGGGCGGGGAGCTGTTTTTT. The variable domain in full, completed from reference TRBV7-2 and TRBJ2-2, reads GAGVSQSPSNKVTEKGKDVELRCDPISGHTALYWYRQSLGQGLEFLIYFQGNSAPDKSGLPSDRFSAERTGGSVSTLTIQRTQQEDSAVYLCASSPHRGGELFFGEGSRLTVL.